This T cell receptor beta chain was profiled in a study of human T cells and chemical hapten exposure (dated by TCRdb to about 2021). Notes on the research overall: Libraries were combined into a pool for sequencing, and differences in TCR yield between samples came mainly from small differences in library volumes within the pool. In alopecia patients, the study followed how the peripheral blood TCR repertoire changed in vivo over primary and secondary sensitization to diphenylcyclopropenone (DPC), a hapten. From each blood RNA sample, both TCR alpha and TCR beta chains were sequenced. What the work shows at the level of the full study, not this receptor alone: Repeated subsampling changed both the strength of the expansion versus patch-test correlation and the threshold at which the correlation became significant. No change with DPC sensitization was found in the number of TCRs above 1 in 1000 frequency, and no evidence of global repertoire structure alterations was found.

The library was obtained by RACE. Sequenced using a NextSeq 500. During library preparation, unique molecular identifiers were attached to individual cDNA molecules so that TCRs could be counted in a quantitative, reproducible way. Under the source paper's analysis protocol: A median of approximately 100,000 TCRs per sample was observed, with a range of about 20,000 to 690,600. The Decombinator software suite was used to annotate the V, J and CDR3 of the TCR reads. Every sample was subsampled to the same number of TCRs (28,000) for the PS versus PT1 abundance plots. TCRs were defined as expanded if absent before sensitization and observed at least eight times at the 2-week time point. Clones were called with MiXCR by TCRdb after fastp trimmed the public reads at Q25, and only in-frame beta chains were retained. When rows share a CDR3 protein, they turn into one entry using the most common DNA and genes. TCRdb assigned the V and J calls; the authors' analysis was not used. Recorded for this sample are around 45,000 distinct CDR3 sequences; 4.4% of them occurred a single time. The ten most abundant clones make up under 7% of the sample.

CDR1 and CDR2 are read off the germline V gene as SGHRS and YFSETQ. The V and J ends are trimmed by 4 bases and 0 bases, leaving 11 bases between them. CDR3 length: 15 amino acids, cysteine to phenylalanine. Here the CDR3 DNA is all that survives: 45 bases in frame from base 1. At least ten counts were recorded for this clonotype. Its antigen is still unknown. The input lacks base qualities; no much larger clone sits a single base away. The sample's time point label, decoded: healthy volunteer bleed at 2 weeks. Total RNA was isolated from unfractionated whole blood collected in Tempus Blood RNA tubes. Four or five healthy volunteers acted as controls for TCR sequencing and had blood drawn at day 0, 2 weeks and 6 weeks.

Sequencing was performed on whole blood. The origin of this receptor is a human donor in good health. Some clones in this sample may be carry-over from other donors' samples. Here the chain combines TRBV5-1 and TRBJ2-1; the D region possibly corresponds to TRBD2 (5 bases align). The CDR3 in this case is CASSVEGPSYNEQFF. Here is the DNA: TGCGCCAGCAGCGTCGAGGGCCCCTCCTACAATGAGCAGTTCTTC.